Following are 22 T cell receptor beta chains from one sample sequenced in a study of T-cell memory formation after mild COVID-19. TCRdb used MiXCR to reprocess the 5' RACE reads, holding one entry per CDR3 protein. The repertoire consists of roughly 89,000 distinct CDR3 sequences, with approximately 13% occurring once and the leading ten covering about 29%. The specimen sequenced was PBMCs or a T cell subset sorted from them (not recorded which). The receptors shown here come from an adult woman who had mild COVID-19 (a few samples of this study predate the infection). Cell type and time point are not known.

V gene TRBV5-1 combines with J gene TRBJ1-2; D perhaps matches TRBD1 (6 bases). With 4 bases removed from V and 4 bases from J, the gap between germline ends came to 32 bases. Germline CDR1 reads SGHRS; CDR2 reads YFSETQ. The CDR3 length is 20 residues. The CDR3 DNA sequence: TGCGCCAGCAGCGAGATTCCCCCACTGGAAGGGGGGGGCCTACTCTATGGCTACACCTTC. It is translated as CASSEIPPLEGGGLLYGYTF.

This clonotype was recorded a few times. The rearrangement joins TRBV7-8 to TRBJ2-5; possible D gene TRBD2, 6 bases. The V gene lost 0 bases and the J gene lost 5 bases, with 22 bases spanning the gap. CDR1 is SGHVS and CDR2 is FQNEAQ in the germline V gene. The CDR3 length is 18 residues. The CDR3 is CASSLAGESGLVYETQYF. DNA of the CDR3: TGTGCCAGCAGCTTAGCGGGTGAAAGCGGGCTGGTCTATGAGACCCAGTACTTC.

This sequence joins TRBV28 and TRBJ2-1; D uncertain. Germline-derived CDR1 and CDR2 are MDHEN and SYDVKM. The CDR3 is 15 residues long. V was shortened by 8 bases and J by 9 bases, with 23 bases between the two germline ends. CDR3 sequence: CASSPGPKAHSEQFF. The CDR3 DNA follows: TGTGCCAGCTCACCCGGGCCCAAAGCACACAGTGAGCAGTTCTTC.

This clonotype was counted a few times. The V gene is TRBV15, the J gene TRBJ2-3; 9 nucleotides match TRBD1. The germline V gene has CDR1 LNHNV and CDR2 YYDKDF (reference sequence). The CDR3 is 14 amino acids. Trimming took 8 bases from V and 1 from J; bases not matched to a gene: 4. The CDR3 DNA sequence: TGTGCCACCGGGGACAGGGACGGCACAGATACGCAGTATTTT. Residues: CATGDRDGTDTQYF.

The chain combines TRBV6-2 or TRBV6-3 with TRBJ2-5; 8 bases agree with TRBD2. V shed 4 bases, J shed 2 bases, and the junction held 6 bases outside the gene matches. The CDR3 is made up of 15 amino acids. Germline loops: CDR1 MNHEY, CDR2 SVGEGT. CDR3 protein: CASSSLAGIQETQYF. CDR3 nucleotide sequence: TGTGCCAGCAGTTCATTAGCGGGGATACAAGAGACCCAGTACTTC.

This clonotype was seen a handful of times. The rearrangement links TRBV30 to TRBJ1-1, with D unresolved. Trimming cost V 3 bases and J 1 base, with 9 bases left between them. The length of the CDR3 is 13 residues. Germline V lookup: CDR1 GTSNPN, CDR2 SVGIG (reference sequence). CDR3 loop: CAWSYTRNTEAFF. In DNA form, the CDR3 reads TGTGCCTGGAGCTATACACGGAACACTGAAGCTTTCTTT.

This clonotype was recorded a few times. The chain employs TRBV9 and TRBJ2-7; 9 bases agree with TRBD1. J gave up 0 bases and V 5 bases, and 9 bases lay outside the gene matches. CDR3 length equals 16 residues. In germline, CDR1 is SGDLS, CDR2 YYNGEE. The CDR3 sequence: CASSAGDRGFSYEQYF. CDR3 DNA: TGTGCCAGCAGTGCCGGCGACAGGGGGTTCTCCTACGAGCAGTACTTC.

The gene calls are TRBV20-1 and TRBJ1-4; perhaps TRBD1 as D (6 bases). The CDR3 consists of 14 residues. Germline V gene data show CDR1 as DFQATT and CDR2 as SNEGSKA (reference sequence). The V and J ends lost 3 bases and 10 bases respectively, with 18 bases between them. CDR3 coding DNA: TGCAGTGCTAGCACGGATTCGGGGGCTCGAAAACTGTTTTTT. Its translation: CSASTDSGARKLFF.

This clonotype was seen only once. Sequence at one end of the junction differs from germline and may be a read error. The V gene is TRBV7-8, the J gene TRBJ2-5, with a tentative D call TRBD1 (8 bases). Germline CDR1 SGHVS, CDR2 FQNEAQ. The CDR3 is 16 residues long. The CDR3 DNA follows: TGTGCCATCAGCTCAACAGGGGGAGGGGTTCAAGAGACCCAGTACTTC. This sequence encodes CAISSTGGGVQETQYF.

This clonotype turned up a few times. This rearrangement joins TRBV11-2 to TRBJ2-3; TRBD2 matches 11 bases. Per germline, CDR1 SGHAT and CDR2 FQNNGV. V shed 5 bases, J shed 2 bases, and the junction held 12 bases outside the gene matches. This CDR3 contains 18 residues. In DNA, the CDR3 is TGTGCCAGCAGCCTCTTCTTTAGCGGGAGGGCCAACACAGATACGCAGTATTTT. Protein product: CASSLFFSGRANTDTQYF.

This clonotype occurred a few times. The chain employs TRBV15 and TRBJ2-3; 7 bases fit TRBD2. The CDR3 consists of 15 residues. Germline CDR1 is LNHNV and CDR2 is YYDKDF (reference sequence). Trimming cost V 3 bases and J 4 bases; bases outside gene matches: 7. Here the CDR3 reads CATSRERGSADTQYF. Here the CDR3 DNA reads TGTGCCACCAGCAGGGAGCGGGGATCGGCAGATACGCAGTATTTT. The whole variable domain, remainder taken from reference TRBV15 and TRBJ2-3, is DAMVIQNPRYQVTQFGKPVTLSCSQTLNHNVMYWYQQKSSQAPKLLFHYYDKDFNNEADTPDNFQSRRPNTSFCFLDIRSPGLGDTAMYLCATSRERGSADTQYFGPGTRLTVL.

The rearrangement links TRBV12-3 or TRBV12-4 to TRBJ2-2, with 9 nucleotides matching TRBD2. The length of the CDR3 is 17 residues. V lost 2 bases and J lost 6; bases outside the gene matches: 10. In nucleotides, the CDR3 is TGTGCCAGCAGTTTACGTGAGACTAGCGGTTTTGCCGGGGAGCTGTTTTTT. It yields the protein CASSLRETSGFAGELFF.

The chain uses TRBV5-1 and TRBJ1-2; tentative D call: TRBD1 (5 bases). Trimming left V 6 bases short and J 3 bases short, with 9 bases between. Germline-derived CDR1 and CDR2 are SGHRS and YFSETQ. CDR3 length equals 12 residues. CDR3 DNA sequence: TGCGCCAGCATCGGGGCAGACTATGGCTACACCTTC. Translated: CASIGADYGYTF.

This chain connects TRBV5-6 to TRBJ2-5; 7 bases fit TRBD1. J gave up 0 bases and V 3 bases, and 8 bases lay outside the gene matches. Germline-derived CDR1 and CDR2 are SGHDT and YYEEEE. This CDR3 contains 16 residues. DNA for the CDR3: TGTGCCAGCAGCTCGGGACAGCGAATACACCAAGAGACCCAGTACTTC. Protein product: CASSSGQRIHQETQYF.

The CDR3, as DNA: TGCAGCGTTGATGAGGGTTTCACTGAAGCTTTCTTT. It translates to CSVDEGFTEAFF. The chain joins TRBV29-1 to TRBJ1-1, with no clear D. The ends were cut back, 3 bases at V and 4 bases at J, with 9 bases in the middle. This CDR3 region has 12 residues. The germline V gene has CDR1 SQVTM and CDR2 ANQGSEA.

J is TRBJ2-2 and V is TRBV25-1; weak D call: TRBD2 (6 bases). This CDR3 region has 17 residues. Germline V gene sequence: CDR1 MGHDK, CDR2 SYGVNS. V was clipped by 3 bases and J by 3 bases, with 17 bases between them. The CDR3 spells CASSEDPMEGYTGELFF. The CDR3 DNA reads TGTGCCAGCAGTGAGGACCCGATGGAGGGCTACACCGGGGAGCTGTTTTTT.

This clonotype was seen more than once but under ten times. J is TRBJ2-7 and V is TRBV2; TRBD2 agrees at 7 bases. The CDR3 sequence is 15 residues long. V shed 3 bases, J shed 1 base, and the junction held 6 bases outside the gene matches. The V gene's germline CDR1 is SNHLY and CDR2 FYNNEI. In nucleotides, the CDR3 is TGTGCCAGCAGTGAGGGAGGGAGAGGGTCCTACGAGCAGTACTTC. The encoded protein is CASSEGGRGSYEQYF.

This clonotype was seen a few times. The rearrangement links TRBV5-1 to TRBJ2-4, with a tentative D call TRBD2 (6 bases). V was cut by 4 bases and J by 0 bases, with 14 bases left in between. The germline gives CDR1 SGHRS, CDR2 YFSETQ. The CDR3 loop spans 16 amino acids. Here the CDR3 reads CASSPTGGVAKNIQYF. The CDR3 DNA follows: TGCGCCAGCAGCCCGACTGGCGGGGTAGCCAAAAACATTCAGTACTTC.

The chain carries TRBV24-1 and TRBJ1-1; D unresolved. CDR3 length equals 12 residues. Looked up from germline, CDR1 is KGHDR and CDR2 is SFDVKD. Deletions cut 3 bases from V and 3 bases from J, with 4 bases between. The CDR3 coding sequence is TGTGCCACCAGTGATACCTACACTGAAGCTTTCTTT. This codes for CATSDTYTEAFF.

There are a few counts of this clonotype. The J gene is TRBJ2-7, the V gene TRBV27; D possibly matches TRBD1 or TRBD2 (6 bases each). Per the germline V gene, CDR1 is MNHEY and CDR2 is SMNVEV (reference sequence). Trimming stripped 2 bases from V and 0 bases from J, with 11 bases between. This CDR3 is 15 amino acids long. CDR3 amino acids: CASSLSGGPSYEQYF. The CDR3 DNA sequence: TGTGCCAGCAGTTTAAGTGGGGGGCCCTCCTACGAGCAGTACTTC.

The CDR3 is CASSPSGLYGYTF. CDR3 DNA sequence: TGTGCCAGCAGCCCCAGCGGACTCTATGGCTACACCTTC. The chain carries TRBV7-9 and TRBJ1-2, with D uncertain. The germline gives CDR1 SEHNR, CDR2 FQNEAQ (reference sequence). The CDR3 has 13 residues. Trimming took off 5 bases at V and 4 bases at J, with 11 bases between the two ends.

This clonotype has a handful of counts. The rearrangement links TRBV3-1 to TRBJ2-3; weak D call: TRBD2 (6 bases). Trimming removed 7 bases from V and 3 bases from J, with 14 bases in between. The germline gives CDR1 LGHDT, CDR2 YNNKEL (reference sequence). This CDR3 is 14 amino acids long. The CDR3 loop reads CASISGGRTDTQYF. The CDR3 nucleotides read TGTGCCAGCATCTCAGGAGGGCGGACAGATACGCAGTATTTT.